These 20 T cell receptor beta chains originate from one sample sequenced in a study of control samples from healthy donors and cancer patients. Clones were sequenced by immunoSEQ multiplex PCR, and TCRdb holds only the in-frame ones, with some missing. The table lists over 120,000 clones, around 94% of them singletons. Input material: PBMCs. The receptors here all came from a man in his 60s with colorectal cancer.

This chain uses TRBV5-1 with TRBJ2-5; unclear D gene. The germline CDR1 and CDR2 sequences are SGHRS and YFSETQ. With 1 base removed from V and 2 bases from J, the gap between germline ends came to 6 bases. CDR3 length: 13 residues. Written as DNA, the CDR3 is TGCGCCAGCAGCTTGACGGCGCAAGAGACCCAGTACTTC. Translation gives CASSLTAQETQYF.

The chain uses TRBV3-1 (or the pseudogene TRBV3-2) and TRBJ1-3; tentative D call: TRBD1 (5 bases). The length of the CDR3 is 14 residues. Trimming took off 1 base at V and 5 bases at J, with 9 bases between the two ends. Germline CDR1 and CDR2: LGHDT and YNNKEL (reference sequence). DNA for the CDR3: TGTGCCAGCAGCCAAGTGGGACGGAGAAACACCATATATTTT. Translation: CASSQVGRRNTIYF.

This clone was counted a single time. The chain joins TRBV25-1 to TRBJ1-4; D gene uncertain. The germline CDR1 and CDR2 sequences are MGHDK and SYGVNS. The CDR3 length is 11 residues. Trimming took off 0 bases at V and 13 bases at J, with 6 bases between the two ends. CDR3 coding DNA: TGTGCCAGCAGTGAATACGGTGGACTGTTTTTT. Its translation: CASSEYGGLFF.

V usage is TRBV5-1 and J usage is TRBJ2-3; possibly TRBD1 for D (5 bases). Per germline, CDR1 SGHRS and CDR2 YFSETQ. CDR3 length: 14 amino acids. With 2 bases removed from V and 2 bases from J, the gap between germline ends came to 9 bases. The chain's CDR3 is CASSFKGFTDTQYF. The CDR3 nucleotides are TGCGCCAGCAGCTTCAAGGGGTTCACAGATACGCAGTATTTT.

This clone occurred once. The genes are TRBV7-8 and TRBJ1-5, with no clear D. The CDR3 is 18 amino acids. In germline, CDR1 is SGHVS, CDR2 FQNEAQ. The ends were cut back, 5 bases at V and 1 base at J, with 21 bases in the middle. This chain's CDR3 is CASSPDVFFRRSNQPQHF. The DNA of the CDR3 is TGTGCCAGCAGCCCTGACGTATTTTTCAGACGAAGCAATCAGCCCCAGCATTTT.

V and J are TRBV6-5 and TRBJ1-1, with no clear D. The germline gives CDR1 MNHEY, CDR2 SVGAGI. Trimming took off 6 bases at V and 0 bases at J, with 5 bases between the two ends. This CDR3 contains 12 residues. CDR3 residues: CASSSVNTEAFF. In DNA form, the CDR3 reads TGTGCCAGCAGCTCGGTGAACACTGAAGCTTTCTTT.

This chain joins TRBV6-6 and TRBJ2-7; D could derive from TRBD1 or TRBD2 (5 bases each). The CDR3 contains 14 residues. The V end lost 6 bases, the J end lost 0 bases, and 12 bases lay between the germline ends. Germline V gene sequence: CDR1 MNHNY, CDR2 SVGAGI (reference sequence). Here the CDR3 reads CASSLGTGSYEQYF. CDR3 sequence (DNA): TGTGCCAGCAGCTTGGGGACGGGCTCCTACGAGCAGTACTTC.

The gene calls are TRBV6-6 and TRBJ2-4; maybe TRBD1 (5 bases). CDR3 length: 15 amino acids. V lost 3 bases and J lost 1, with 10 bases in between. Germline V gene sequence: CDR1 MNHNY, CDR2 SVGAGI (reference sequence). Written as DNA, the CDR3 is TGTGCCAGCAGTTATGTACAGGCGGCCAAAAACATTCAGTACTTC. It translates to CASSYVQAAKNIQYF.

This clone was seen more than once but under ten times. The rearrangement links TRBV19 to TRBJ1-4; D is unresolved. The germline gives CDR1 LNHDA, CDR2 SQIVND (reference sequence). The CDR3 length is 13 residues. Trimming shortened V by 1 base and J by 3 bases, and 3 bases separated the two germline ends. For the CDR3, the DNA is TGTGCCAGTAGTATAGTTCCTAATGAAAAACTGTTTTTT. This codes for CASSIVPNEKLFF.

V is TRBV30 and J is TRBJ2-7; 8 bases line up with TRBD1. With 1 base clipped from V and 4 bases from J, the junction kept 3 bases outside the gene matches. The CDR3 covers 13 residues. Germline V lookup: CDR1 GTSNPN, CDR2 SVGIG (reference sequence). DNA for the CDR3: TGTGCCTGGAGTGGAGGACAGGGATACGAGCAGTACTTC. Its protein product is CAWSGGQGYEQYF. Based on the CDR3 plus reference TRBV30 and TRBJ2-7, the full variable domain is SQTIHQWPATLVQPVGSPLSLECTVEGTSNPNLYWYRQAAGRGLQLLFYSVGIGQISSEVPQNLSASRPQDRQFILSSKKLLLSDSGFYLCAWSGGQGYEQYFGPGTRLTVT.

The chain is built from TRBV5-1 and TRBJ2-5; tentatively, D is TRBD1 (5 bases). The CDR3 has 12 residues. Germline CDR1 is SGHRS and CDR2 is YFSETQ. V was cut by 5 bases and J by 5 bases, with 10 bases left in between. The CDR3 region has the DNA TGCGCCAGCAGGGCAGGGCGGGAGACCCAGTACTTC. Its protein product is CASRAGRETQYF. The entire variable domain, with the rest obtained from reference TRBV5-1 and TRBJ2-5, is as follows: KAGVTQTPRYLIKTRGQQVTLSCSPISGHRSVSWYQQTPGQGLQFLFEYFSETQRNKGNFPGRFSGRQFSNSRSEMNVSTLELGDSALYLCASRAGRETQYFGPGTRLLVL.

The rearrangement links TRBV6-5 to TRBJ1-2, with TRBD1 as a possible D gene (5 bases). This CDR3 region has 14 residues. The germline V gene has CDR1 MNHEY and CDR2 SVGAGI. V lost 6 bases, J lost 3 bases, and 14 bases lay in between. CDR3 amino acids: CASRQAGGYYGYTF. In nucleotides, the CDR3 is TGTGCCAGCAGACAGGCGGGGGGATACTATGGCTACACCTTC.

This clone was seen only once. The CDR3 reads CASSPTGSGANVLTF. In DNA, the CDR3 is TGTGCCAGCAGCCCCACGGGGAGCGGGGCCAACGTCCTGACTTTC. The V gene is TRBV3-1 (or the pseudogene TRBV3-2), the J gene TRBJ2-6, with D possibly being TRBD2 (5 bases). Germline CDR1 LGHDT, CDR2 YNNKEL (reference sequence). The V gene lost 4 bases and the J gene lost 4 bases, with 11 bases spanning the gap. The CDR3 has 15 amino acids.

The chain couples TRBV6-4 to TRBJ1-1, with 8 bases matching TRBD1. V shed 4 bases, J shed 5 bases, and the junction held 3 bases outside the gene matches. CDR3 size: 13 residues. CDR1 MRHNA and CDR2 SNTAGT come from the germline V gene. The CDR3 region is CASSAQGATEAFF. CDR3 nucleotide sequence: TGTGCCAGCAGTGCTCAGGGGGCAACTGAAGCTTTCTTT.

The genes are TRBV6-5 and TRBJ2-3, with 7 bases that match TRBD2. The CDR3 is 15 amino acids. The V gene end was trimmed by 2 bases and the J gene end by 4 bases; junction bases not matched to a gene: 6. Per the germline V gene, CDR1 is MNHEY and CDR2 is SVGAGI. The CDR3 nucleotides are TGTGCCAGCAGTTACCATCAGGGAGGGGCAGATACGCAGTATTTT. Protein: CASSYHQGGADTQYF.

The DNA for the CDR3 is TGTGCCAGCAGCCTCGACAGACTCTCTGGAAACACCATATATTTT. It codes for CASSLDRLSGNTIYF. The V call is TRBV6-6, the J call TRBJ1-3; tentatively, D is TRBD1 (5 bases). Germline CDR1 and CDR2: MNHNY and SVGAGI (reference sequence). V shed 6 bases and J shed 0 bases, with 12 bases lying between them. CDR3 length: 15 amino acids.

The rearrangement links TRBV7-9 to TRBJ2-1, with D maybe TRBD1 (6 bases). Trimming removed 2 bases at V and 5 bases at J, with 10 bases between. Germline-derived CDR1 and CDR2 are SEHNR and FQNEAQ (reference sequence). This CDR3 has 14 residues. CDR3 bases: TGTGCCAGCAGCTTAAGAACAGGGAACAATGAGCAGTTCTTC. Encoded protein: CASSLRTGNNEQFF. Complete variable domain (other parts from reference TRBV7-9 and TRBJ2-1): DTGVSQNPRHKITKRGQNVTFRCDPISEHNRLYWYRQTLGQGPEFLTYFQNEAQLEKSRLLSDRFSAERPKGSFSTLEIQRTEQGDSAMYLCASSLRTGNNEQFFGPGTRLTVL.

The chain links TRBV7-2 to TRBJ1-6; 7 nucleotides match TRBD1. The CDR3 covers 13 residues. J was trimmed by 6 bases and V by 6 bases; bases with no gene match: 2. Germline CDR1 reads SGHTA; CDR2 reads FQGNSA. The CDR3 is CASSTGANSPLHF. The CDR3, as DNA: TGTGCCAGCAGTACAGGGGCTAATTCACCCCTCCACTTT.

The chain uses TRBV10-2 and TRBJ1-2, with a weak D call TRBD1 (6 bases). V lost 6 bases, J lost 1 base, and 9 bases lay in between. Looked up from germline, CDR1 is WSHSY and CDR2 is SAAADI. The CDR3 covers 13 residues. CDR3: CASSRGLNYGYTF. The CDR3 DNA follows: TGCGCCAGCAGCAGGGGCCTTAACTATGGCTACACCTTC.

This rearrangement joins TRBV20-1 to TRBJ2-5; TRBD1 is a possible D gene (5 bases). Germline CDR1 and CDR2: DFQATT and SNEGSKA (reference sequence). The V end lost 3 bases, the J end lost 4 bases, and 15 bases lay between the germline ends. The CDR3 runs 14 residues. CDR3 protein: CSASVGQGGETQYF. The CDR3, as DNA: TGCAGTGCTAGTGTCGGCCAGGGTGGAGAGACCCAGTACTTC.